Described below is a single T cell receptor beta chain sequence and its context. It has no known antigen specificity. Per-base qualities were not stored, and no clone one base away is much larger. Taken from the germline V gene (reference sequence), the CDR1 and CDR2 loops are DFQATT and SNEGSKA. Relative to germline, V is missing 3 bases and J is missing 5 bases, with 8 bases of the junction outside any gene match. CDR3 length: 15 amino acids, cysteine to phenylalanine. Only the CDR3 portion is preserved as DNA: 45 bases, with reading frame beginning at the first base. The source of the sample is a study of blood T cell repertoires in COVID-19 (dated by TCRdb to 2019 to 2021). Background for the entire study: The collaborator samples originated in the United States, Italy and Spain and spanned the acute and convalescent phases of COVID-19. Samples came from the ongoing ImmuneRACE study (first 160 participants) plus 1,254 subjects from 6 global collaborators. The repertoires were released in a freely available public database meant as a resource for research on the immune response to SARS-CoV-2. Subjects who had been exposed to COVID-19, were actively infected with it, or had recovered from it provided the deeply sampled blood TCRbeta repertoires that made up the dataset. The prospective study material was composed of cDNA or gDNA derived from T cells, B-cell-depleted T cells, or PBMCs. Where available, HLA class I and class II types were obtained from metadata supplied by the sample provider rather than from assay-based typing. Sample metadata almost always included a de-identified subject ID, COVID-19 status, age in years and sex. Beyond this particular receptor, the publication reports: Clinical and demographic metadata were provided uncurated, with the amount varying by source and participant.

TCRbeta CDR3 regions were amplified from genomic DNA by means of the immunoSEQ Assay, a bias-controlled multiplex PCR. Processing in the source paper ran as follows. Nucleated cell counts per sample were estimated from amplification of reference gene primers within the assay. Sequence reads were collapsed and filtered to measure the absolute abundance of every unique TCRbeta CDR3 rearrangement. For each sample, productive Simpson clonality was calculated as the square root of Simpson's diversity index across productive rearrangements. TCRdb stores this immuneACCESS table with in-frame sequences only. Part of the clones is absent; in the studies checked, under half of the shortfall reflects unresolved V genes, and no reason is known for the rest. The DNA gave D and trimming, while V, J and clone size come from that table. This sample has 250,000 or so clones in its table, and around 89% of those were observed once. Roughly 8.6% of the sample belongs to the ten largest clones.

Participants in the prospective study were aged roughly 18 to 89 years, lived in 20 to 25 United States geographic areas, and enrolled through a virtual design. Cohort assignment in the prospective study relied on participant-reported clinical history from a screening survey and a study questionnaire. Recovered participants in ImmuneRACE Cohort 3 were defined by two consecutive negative NP/OP PCR tests, clearance by a healthcare professional, or resolution of symptoms. In the prospective study, whole blood, serum and a nasopharyngeal or oropharyngeal swab were collected from each participant by mobile phlebotomists. Additional blood draws and questionnaires over a 2-month period could optionally be provided by prospective study participants. Prospective study blood samples were shipped either frozen or at room temperature before DNA extraction.

The sequence was obtained from a man in his forties who had recovered from COVID-19. The sample comprised PBMCs or T cells enriched from blood (not recorded which). The chain links TRBV20-1 with TRBJ2-5; TRBD2 lines up with 11 middle nucleotides. The base sequence is TGCAGTGCTAGTGTACTAGCGGGAGTAGGGGAGACCCAGTACTTC. Its protein is CSASVLAGVGETQYF.